These 20 T cell receptor beta chains originate from one sample sequenced in a study of T-cell memory formation after mild COVID-19. TCRdb reanalysed the 5' RACE reads using MiXCR and keeps one entry per CDR3 protein. This table holds about 190,000 distinct CDR3 sequences, 25% to 35% found once. The sample consisted of PBMCs or a T cell subset sorted from them (not recorded which). All receptors derive from an adult woman who had mild COVID-19 (a few samples of this study predate the infection). Cell type and time point are not known.

The chain uses TRBV20-1 and TRBJ2-7; no definite D call. The CDR3 runs to 11 residues. Deletions cut 6 bases from V and 1 base from J, with 7 bases between. Per the germline V gene, CDR1 is DFQATT and CDR2 is SNEGSKA (reference sequence). CDR3 residues: CSAEGSYEQYF. CDR3 DNA: TGCAGTGCGGAAGGTTCCTACGAGCAGTACTTC.

The V gene is TRBV7-9, the J gene TRBJ1-2, with 7 positions matching TRBD1. CDR3 size: 14 residues. The V and J ends lost 5 bases and 6 bases, in that order; junction bases with no gene match: 9. Germline V lookup: CDR1 SEHNR, CDR2 FQNEAQ (reference sequence). The CDR3 spells CASSERGQSHGYTF. In DNA form, the CDR3 reads TGTGCCAGCAGCGAACGGGGACAGTCCCATGGCTACACCTTC.

This clonotype was seen a few times. The genes are TRBV7-9 and TRBJ2-4; perhaps D is TRBD1 or TRBD2 (7 bases each). The germline V gene encodes CDR1 SEHNR and CDR2 FQNEAQ (reference sequence). Trimming left V 5 bases short and J 1 base short, with 15 bases between. The CDR3 sequence is 16 residues long. The CDR3 is CASSSRGGLAKNIQYF. The CDR3 DNA sequence: TGTGCCAGCAGCAGCAGGGGGGGACTCGCCAAAAACATTCAGTACTTC.

This clonotype was counted between two and nine times. The J gene is TRBJ1-2, the V gene TRBV24-1, with 7 bases aligning to TRBD1. This CDR3 contains 16 residues. CDR1 is KGHDR and CDR2 is SFDVKD in the germline V gene. The V and J ends lost 3 bases and 3 bases, in that order; junction bases with no gene match: 9. Here the CDR3 reads CATSDHGTASYYGYTF. CDR3 DNA sequence: TGTGCCACCAGTGATCACGGGACAGCCTCCTACTATGGCTACACCTTC.

In this sample, this clonotype turned up a few times. The chain employs TRBV7-8 and TRBJ1-2; D perhaps matches TRBD1 (5 bases). There are 16 residues in the CDR3. Germline V lookup: CDR1 SGHVS, CDR2 FQNEAQ. The germline V and J ends were trimmed by 1 base and 4 bases, with 16 bases remaining between them. CDR3 bases: TGTGCCAGCAGCTTAGAAAGGCAGGGTCGGGGCTATGGCTACACCTTC. It is translated as CASSLERQGRGYGYTF.

The chain couples TRBV7-2 to TRBJ2-1; maybe TRBD2 (5 bases). Germline V gene data show CDR1 as SGHTA and CDR2 as FQGNSA. V dropped 4 bases and J dropped 9 bases, with 13 bases sitting between them. The CDR3 extends over 13 amino acids. This CDR3 is CASSSSTRGEQFF. CDR3 nucleotide sequence: TGTGCCAGCAGCTCTTCGACCCGGGGTGAGCAGTTCTTC.

The chain has TRBV5-5 and TRBJ2-4, with TRBD2 as a possible D gene (6 bases). V lost 1 base and J lost 1, with 18 bases in between. The CDR3 length is 18 residues. CDR1 SGHKS and CDR2 YYEKEE come from the germline V gene (reference sequence). CDR3 sequence: CASSLTPGSGGAKNIQYF. For the CDR3, the DNA is TGTGCCAGCAGCTTGACTCCGGGTAGCGGCGGGGCCAAAAACATTCAGTACTTC.

As DNA, the CDR3 is TGTGCCAGCGAATGGACCACCATATATTTT. Its translation is CASEWTTIYF. The chain links TRBV6-8 to TRBJ1-3; D gene ambiguous. Trimming cost V 8 bases and J 9 bases, with 8 bases left between them. The germline gives CDR1 MNHGY, CDR2 SAAAGT. The CDR3 consists of 10 residues.

This clonotype appeared many times. DNA for the CDR3: TGTGCCAGCAGCTCGCCCAATTCACCCCTCCACTTT. It is translated as CASSSPNSPLHF. The rearrangement links TRBV11-2 to TRBJ1-6; D not certain. This CDR3 comprises 12 residues. Trimming pared 4 bases from V and 7 bases from J, leaving 5 bases between. Looked up from germline, CDR1 is SGHAT and CDR2 is FQNNGV.

This clonotype was counted between two and nine times. The V call is TRBV7-2, the J call TRBJ1-2; possibly TRBD1 for D (5 bases). V lost 4 bases and J 0 bases, leaving 15 bases between the germline ends. The CDR3 has 16 amino acids. Germline assignment: CDR1 SGHTA and CDR2 FQGNSA. The CDR3 DNA reads TGTGCCAGCAGCTCGTTGAGGGGCAGCCCTAACTATGGCTACACCTTC. Amino acids: CASSSLRGSPNYGYTF.

This clonotype was detected a few times. CDR3 DNA: TGCAGTGCTAGAGATAAGTACAGGGGCTCCTACGAGCAGTACTTC. Its translation: CSARDKYRGSYEQYF. The J gene is TRBJ2-7, the V gene TRBV20-1, with 7 bases identical to TRBD1. CDR3 length: 15 residues. The V gene's germline CDR1 is DFQATT and CDR2 SNEGSKA (reference sequence). Trimming at V came to 0 bases and at J to 0 bases, leaving 5 bases not matched to a gene.

This clonotype came up a few times. V is TRBV7-9 and J is TRBJ1-4; possibly TRBD1 for D (6 bases). The CDR3 is 15 residues long. CDR1 is SEHNR and CDR2 is FQNEAQ in the germline V gene (reference sequence). Trimming took off 5 bases at V and 5 bases at J, with 15 bases between the two ends. CDR3 DNA: TGTGCCAGCAGCCCCAGGGGCCGACTGAATGAAAAACTGTTTTTT. As protein: CASSPRGRLNEKLFF.

The chain has TRBV9 and TRBJ1-2; D is ambiguous. V gave up 2 bases and J gave up 0 bases, with 14 bases separating them. CDR1 and CDR2 from the germline V gene are SGDLS and YYNGEE. The CDR3 is made up of 16 amino acids. As DNA, the CDR3 is TGTGCCAGCAGCGTTGAGTTAGGGCCTGCTAACTATGGCTACACCTTC. It is translated as CASSVELGPANYGYTF.

The chain recombines TRBV5-1 with TRBJ2-7; 7 bases map to TRBD2. In germline, CDR1 is SGHRS, CDR2 YFSETQ. The CDR3 loop spans 14 amino acids. The ends lost 4 bases at V and 3 bases at J; junction bases unmatched: 7. The CDR3, as DNA: TGCGCCAGCAGCCAGCGGGGTCCATACTACGAGCAGTACTTC. Translating it yields CASSQRGPYYEQYF.

This clonotype was recorded a few times. V and J are TRBV4-1 and TRBJ1-3; no firm D call. The CDR3 totals 15 residues. The V end lost 5 bases, the J end lost 0 bases, and 11 bases lay between the germline ends. Germline CDR1 MGHRA, CDR2 YSYEKL. The CDR3 here is CASSTGRLSGNTIYF. The CDR3 nucleotides read TGCGCCAGCAGCACTGGCAGGCTCTCTGGAAACACCATATATTTT.

This clonotype came up many times. The chain employs TRBV12-3 or TRBV12-4 and TRBJ2-3; the match to TRBD2 covers 8 bases. Unmatched junction bases numbered 12, after V lost 10 bases and J lost 3 bases. CDR3 length: 15 amino acids. In DNA, the CDR3 is TGTGCCACCCTAGCGGGTCTCTACGAGACAGATACGCAGTATTTT. Encoded protein: CATLAGLYETDTQYF.

This clonotype was found once. The chain joins TRBV12-3 or TRBV12-4 to TRBJ2-2; no clear D. Trimming left V 8 bases short and J 8 bases short, with 12 bases between. This CDR3 has 12 amino acids. The CDR3 region is CASGSRVGELFF. CDR3 DNA sequence: TGTGCCAGCGGTTCCCGAGTGGGGGAGCTGTTTTTT.

This clonotype showed up just a few times. The rearrangement joins TRBV10-3 to TRBJ2-7, with 7 nucleotides matching TRBD1. Germline CDR1 is ENHRY and CDR2 is SYGVKD. This CDR3 contains 15 residues. J gave up 0 bases and V 7 bases, and 9 bases lay outside the gene matches. The CDR3 here is CAINRDSSSSYEQYF. The CDR3 nucleotides are TGTGCCATCAATCGGGACAGCTCTAGCTCCTACGAGCAGTACTTC.

The J gene is TRBJ2-3, the V gene TRBV27; TRBD2 aligns across 14 bases. CDR1 is MNHEY, CDR2 SMNVEV, per germline (reference sequence). CDR3 length equals 17 residues. The junction had 6 bases not matched to a gene; V was cut back by 5 bases and J by 2 bases. The CDR3 is CASSGTSGSLLTDTQYF. CDR3 coding DNA: TGTGCCAGCAGTGGGACTAGCGGGAGCCTACTCACAGATACGCAGTATTTT.

This clonotype came up a few times. The gene calls are TRBV10-2 and TRBJ2-5; 11 bases align to TRBD1. The trim removed 5 bases at V and 1 base at J, leaving 9 bases unmatched. This CDR3 comprises 17 residues. The V gene's germline CDR1 is WSHSY and CDR2 SAAADI. CDR3 sequence: CASSHLRDRGSQETQYF. The CDR3 nucleotides read TGCGCCAGCAGTCACCTCCGGGACAGGGGGAGCCAAGAGACCCAGTACTTC.